This TCR beta chain was sequenced during a study of blood T cell repertoires in COVID-19. The overall study: Donors in the United States, Italy and Spain gave samples during acute or convalescent COVID-19. In each case, the material was cDNA or gDNA derived from T cells, B-cell-depleted T cells, or PBMCs.

Germline CDR1 and CDR2: MNHEY and SVGAGI. The length of the CDR3 is 14 residues. Between the trimmed V and J ends, which lost 3 bases and 4 bases, there was a span of 12 bases. Original data processing: Estimation of nucleated cell counts was performed using reference gene primer amplification. TCRdb's table, derived via immunoSEQ multiplex PCR, lists solely in-frame clones and lacks some. That table supplies the V and J calls and clone size; D and trimming were determined from the DNA. The table lists tens of thousands of clones, 80% of them singletons, with less than 6% in the top ten. The rearrangement uses TRBV6-5 and TRBJ1-2; D perhaps matches TRBD1 (5 bases). Sequencing used peripheral blood. This clonotype originated in a woman in her seventies with acute or convalescent COVID-19. CDR3 bases: TGTGCCAGCAGTTATTCCTCAGGGCGCTATGGCTACACCTTC. This sequence encodes CASSYSSGRYGYTF.